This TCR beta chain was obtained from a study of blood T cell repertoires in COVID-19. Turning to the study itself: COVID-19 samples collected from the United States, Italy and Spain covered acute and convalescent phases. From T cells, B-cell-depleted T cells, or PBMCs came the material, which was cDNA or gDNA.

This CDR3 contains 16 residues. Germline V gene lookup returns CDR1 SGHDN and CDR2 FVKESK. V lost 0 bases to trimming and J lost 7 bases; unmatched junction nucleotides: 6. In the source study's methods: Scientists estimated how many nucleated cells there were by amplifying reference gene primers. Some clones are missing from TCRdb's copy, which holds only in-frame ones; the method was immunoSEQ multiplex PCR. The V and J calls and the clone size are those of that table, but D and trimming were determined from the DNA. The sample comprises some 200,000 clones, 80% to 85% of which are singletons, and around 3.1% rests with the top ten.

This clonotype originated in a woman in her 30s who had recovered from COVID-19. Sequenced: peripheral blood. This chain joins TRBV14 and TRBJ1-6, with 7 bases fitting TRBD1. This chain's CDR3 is CASSQDRTGNNSPLHF. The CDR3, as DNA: TGTGCCAGCAGCCAAGATCGGACAGGAAACAATTCACCCCTCCACTTT.